This TCR beta chain was sequenced in a study of PD-L1 blockade in urothelial cancer. As for the study in general: Atezolizumab at 1,200 mg intravenously every 3 weeks was started by patients around 2014. T cells numbered a median of about 140,000 in the blood samples.

Synthetic TCR analog templates were added to each PCR reaction. The protocol was immunoSEQ multiplex PCR, while the TCRdb copy is restricted to in-frame clones and leaves out a portion. The profile shows tens of thousands of clones, 70% to 85% of them singletons. The CDR3 covers 14 residues. Germline V CDR1 and CDR2: SGHRS, YFSETQ. The junction had 8 bases not matched to a gene; V was cut back by 4 bases and J by 7 bases. This clone was seen a few times. Sample numbers ranged from 1 to 8 per patient, encompassing pretreatment and on-treatment collections. Sequencing used PBMCs, obtained around atezolizumab (anti-PD-L1) treatment. This TCR was recovered from a man between 60 and 75 years old with urothelial cancer. This sequence joins TRBV5-1 and TRBJ2-7; 10 bases agree with TRBD1. Here the CDR3 reads CASSPGQGVGEQYF. In nucleotides, the CDR3 is TGCGCCAGCAGCCCCGGACAGGGGGTGGGGGAGCAGTACTTC. The variable domain in full, completed from reference TRBV5-1 and TRBJ2-7, reads KAGVTQTPRYLIKTRGQQVTLSCSPISGHRSVSWYQQTPGQGLQFLFEYFSETQRNKGNFPGRFSGRQFSNSRSEMNVSTLELGDSALYLCASSPGQGVGEQYFGPGTRLTVT.